This T cell receptor beta chain was documented in a study of cytomegalovirus exposure and HLA in healthy donors. The study, taken as a whole, reports: In terms of immune exposure information, only CMV serostatus was available. A later look showed TCR association rates differing by HLA locus, highest for DRB1 and lowest for HLA-C.

PCR was performed using 60 Vbeta and 13 Jbeta primers. Authors' methods: Roughly 10 million shared chains were among tens of millions of unique TCR beta chains counted in a later analysis. Clones were sequenced by immunoSEQ multiplex PCR, and TCRdb holds only the in-frame ones, with some missing. V and J calls and clone size are copied from that table; D and trimming were computed from the DNA. The table records around 120,000 clones, approximately 84% of them present only once. Comments on this clone: Its antigen is currently unknown.

This CDR3 contains 15 residues. Trimming removed 6 bases from V and 7 bases from J; junction bases left unmatched: 9. Germline V gene data show CDR1 as MNHEY and CDR2 as SMNVEV (reference sequence). The sequence derives from a boy between 2 and 10 years old in good health and CMV-seronegative. Material for sequencing was PBMCs. The chain recombines TRBV27 with TRBJ2-1, with 10 positions matching TRBD2. Here the CDR3 DNA reads TGTGCCAGCAGCCCTAGCGGGAGCCCCCGGAATGAGCAGTTCTTC. It yields the protein CASSPSGSPRNEQFF.